This T cell receptor beta chain was sequenced for a study of control samples from healthy donors and cancer patients. Some clones are missing from TCRdb's copy, which holds only in-frame ones; the method was immunoSEQ multiplex PCR. The sample records 100,000 to 150,000 clones, about 88% being singletons. The specimen was blood. This TCR derives from a man aged 45-60 years in good health.

CDR3 DNA: TGTGCCAGCAGCAAGGACAGGGCTTGGGATACGCAGTATTTT. Translation gives CASSKDRAWDTQYF. The chain carries TRBV27 and TRBJ2-3; TRBD1 matches at 8 bases. Trimming at V came to 6 bases and at J to 6 bases, leaving 8 bases not matched to a gene. This CDR3 comprises 14 residues. Germline values: CDR1 MNHEY, CDR2 SMNVEV (reference sequence).